The T cell receptor (beta chain) under discussion was sequenced for a study of blood T cell repertoires in COVID-19. Study overall: COVID-19 samples, acute and convalescent, were from the United States, Italy and Spain.

This clone was detected a few times. Trimming removed 6 bases at V and 4 bases at J, with 12 bases between. The CDR3 consists of 13 residues. Germline CDR1 and CDR2: MNHEY and SVGAGI. The assay was immunoSEQ multiplex PCR, and TCRdb's table has in-frame clones only and misses some. The sample contains approximately 150,000 clones, roughly 82% of which appear only once. This sequence was found in a man between 70 and 80 years old with acute or convalescent COVID-19. The chain joins TRBV6-5 to TRBJ1-2, with a weak D call TRBD1 (6 bases). The sequencing sample was made of peripheral blood. The CDR3 DNA sequence: TGTGCCAGCAGGACAGGAGTCCCCTATGGCTACACCTTC. Amino acids: CASRTGVPYGYTF.